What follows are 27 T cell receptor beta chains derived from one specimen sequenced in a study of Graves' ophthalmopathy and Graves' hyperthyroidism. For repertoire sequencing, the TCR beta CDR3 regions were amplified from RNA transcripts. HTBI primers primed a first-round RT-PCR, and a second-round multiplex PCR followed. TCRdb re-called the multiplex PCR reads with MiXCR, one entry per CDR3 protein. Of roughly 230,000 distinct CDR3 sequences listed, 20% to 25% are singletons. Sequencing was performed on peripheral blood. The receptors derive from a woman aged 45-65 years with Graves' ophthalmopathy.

The CDR3 nucleotides read TGCGCCAGCAGCTTGGAAGCGGACACCTACTACGAGCAGTACTTC. It specifies CASSLEADTYYEQYF. The V gene is TRBV5-1, the J gene TRBJ2-7; D could derive from TRBD1 or TRBD2 (5 bases each). Trimming pared 0 bases from V and 3 bases from J, leaving 13 bases between. The CDR3 contains 15 residues. Germline V gives CDR1 SGHRS, CDR2 YFSETQ.

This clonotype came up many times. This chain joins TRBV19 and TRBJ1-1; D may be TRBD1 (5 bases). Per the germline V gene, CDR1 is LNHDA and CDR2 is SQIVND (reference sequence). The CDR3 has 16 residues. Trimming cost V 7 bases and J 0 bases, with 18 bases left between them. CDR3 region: CASNRRGPTMNTEAFF. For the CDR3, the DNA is TGTGCCAGTAACAGGAGGGGACCCACCATGAACACTGAAGCTTTCTTT. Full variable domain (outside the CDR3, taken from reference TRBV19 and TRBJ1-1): DGGITQSPKYLFRKEGQNVTLSCEQNLNHDAMYWYRQDPGQGLRLIYYSQIVNDFQKGDIAEGYSVSREKKESFPLTVTSAQKNPTAFYLCASNRRGPTMNTEAFFGQGTRLTVV.

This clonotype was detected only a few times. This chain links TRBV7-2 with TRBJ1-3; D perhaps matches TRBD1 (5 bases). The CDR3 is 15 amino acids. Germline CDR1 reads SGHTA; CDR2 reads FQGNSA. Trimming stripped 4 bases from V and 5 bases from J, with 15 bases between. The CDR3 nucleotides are TGTGCCAGCAGCTCCCCCCGGGACCTCAGAAACACCATATATTTT. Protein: CASSSPRDLRNTIYF.

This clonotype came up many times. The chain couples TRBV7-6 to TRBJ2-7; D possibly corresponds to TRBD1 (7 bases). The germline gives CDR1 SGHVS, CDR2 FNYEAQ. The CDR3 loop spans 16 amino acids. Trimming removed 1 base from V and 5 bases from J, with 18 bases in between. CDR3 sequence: CASSLVSGSRGDEQYF. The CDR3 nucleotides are TGTGCCAGCAGCTTAGTTAGCGGTTCCAGGGGGGACGAGCAGTACTTC.

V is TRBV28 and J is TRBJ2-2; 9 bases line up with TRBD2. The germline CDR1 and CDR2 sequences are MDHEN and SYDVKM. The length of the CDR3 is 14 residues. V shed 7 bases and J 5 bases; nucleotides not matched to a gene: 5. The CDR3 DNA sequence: TGTGCCAGCACCGCAGCGGGAGGTACCGGGGAGCTGTTTTTT. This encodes CASTAAGGTGELFF.

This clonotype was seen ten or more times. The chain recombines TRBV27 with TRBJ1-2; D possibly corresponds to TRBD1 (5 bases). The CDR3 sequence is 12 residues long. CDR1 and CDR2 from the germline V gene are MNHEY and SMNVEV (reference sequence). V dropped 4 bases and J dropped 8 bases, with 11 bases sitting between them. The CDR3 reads CASSSAGDGYTF. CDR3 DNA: TGTGCCAGCAGTTCCGCGGGGGACGGCTACACCTTC.

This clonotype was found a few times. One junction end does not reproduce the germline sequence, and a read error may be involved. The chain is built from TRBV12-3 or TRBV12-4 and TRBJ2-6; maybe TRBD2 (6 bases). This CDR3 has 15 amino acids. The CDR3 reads CASSAGRSGASVLTF. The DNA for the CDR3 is TGTGCCAGCAGTGCGGGGAGGTCTGGGGCCAGCGTCCTGACTTTC.

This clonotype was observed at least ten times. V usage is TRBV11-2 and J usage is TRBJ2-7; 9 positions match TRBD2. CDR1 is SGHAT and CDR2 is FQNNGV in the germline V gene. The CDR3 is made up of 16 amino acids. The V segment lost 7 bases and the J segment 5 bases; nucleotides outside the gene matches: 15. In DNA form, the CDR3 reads TGTGCCAGCACCAAAGGAGGGCGAGGACTAGCGAACGAGCAGTACTTC. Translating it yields CASTKGGRGLANEQYF.

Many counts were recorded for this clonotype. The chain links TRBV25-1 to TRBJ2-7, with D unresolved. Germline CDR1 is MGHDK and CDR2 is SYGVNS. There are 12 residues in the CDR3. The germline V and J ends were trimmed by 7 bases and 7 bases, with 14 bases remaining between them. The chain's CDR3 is CASNLGLGEQYF. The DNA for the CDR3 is TGTGCCAGCAACCTGGGCCTTGGGGAGCAGTACTTC.

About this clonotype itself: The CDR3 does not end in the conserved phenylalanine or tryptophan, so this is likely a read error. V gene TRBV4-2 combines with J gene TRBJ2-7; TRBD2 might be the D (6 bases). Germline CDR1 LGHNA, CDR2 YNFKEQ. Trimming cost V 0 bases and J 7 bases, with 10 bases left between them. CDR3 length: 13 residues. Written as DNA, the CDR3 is TGTGCCAGCAGCCAAGATACCGGAGGGGAGCAGTACCTC. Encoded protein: CASSQDTGGEQYL.

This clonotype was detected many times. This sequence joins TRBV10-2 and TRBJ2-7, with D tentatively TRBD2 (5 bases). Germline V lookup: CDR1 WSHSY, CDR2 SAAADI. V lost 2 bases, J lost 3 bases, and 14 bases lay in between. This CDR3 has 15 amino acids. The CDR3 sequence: CASSEGDYYFYEQYF. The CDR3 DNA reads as TGCGCCAGCAGTGAGGGAGACTACTACTTCTACGAGCAGTACTTC.

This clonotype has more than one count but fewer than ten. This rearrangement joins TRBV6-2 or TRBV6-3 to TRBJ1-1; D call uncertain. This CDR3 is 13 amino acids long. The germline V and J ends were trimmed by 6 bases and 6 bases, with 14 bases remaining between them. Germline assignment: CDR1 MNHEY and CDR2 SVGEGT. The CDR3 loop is CASRGGLYAEAFF. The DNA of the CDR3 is TGTGCCAGCAGGGGCGGACTGTATGCTGAAGCTTTCTTT.

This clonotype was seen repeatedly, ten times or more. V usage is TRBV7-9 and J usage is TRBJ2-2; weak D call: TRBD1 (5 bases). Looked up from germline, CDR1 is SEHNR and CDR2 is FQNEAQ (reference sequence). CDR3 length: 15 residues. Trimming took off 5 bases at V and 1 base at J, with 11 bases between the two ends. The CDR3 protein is CASSIRTQNTGELFF. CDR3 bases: TGTGCCAGCAGCATACGGACACAGAACACCGGGGAGCTGTTTTTT.

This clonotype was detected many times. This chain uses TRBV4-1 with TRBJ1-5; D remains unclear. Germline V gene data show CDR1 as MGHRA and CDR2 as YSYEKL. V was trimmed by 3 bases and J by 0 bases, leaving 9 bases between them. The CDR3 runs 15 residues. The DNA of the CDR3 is TGCGCCAGCAGCCAGGTTGAGAATAGCAATCAGCCCCAGCATTTT. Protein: CASSQVENSNQPQHF.

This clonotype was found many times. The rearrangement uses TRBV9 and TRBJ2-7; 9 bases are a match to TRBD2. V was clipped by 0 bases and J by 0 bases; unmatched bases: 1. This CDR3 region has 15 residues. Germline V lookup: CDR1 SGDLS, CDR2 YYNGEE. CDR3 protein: CASSVGLADSYEQYF. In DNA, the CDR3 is TGTGCCAGCAGCGTAGGACTAGCGGACTCCTACGAGCAGTACTTC.

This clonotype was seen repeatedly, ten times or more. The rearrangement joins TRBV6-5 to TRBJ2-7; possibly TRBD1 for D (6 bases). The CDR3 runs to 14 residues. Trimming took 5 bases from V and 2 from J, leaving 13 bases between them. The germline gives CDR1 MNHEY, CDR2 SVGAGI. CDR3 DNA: TGTGCCAGCAGTACCGACAGGAACACCTACGAGCAGTACTTC. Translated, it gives CASSTDRNTYEQYF.

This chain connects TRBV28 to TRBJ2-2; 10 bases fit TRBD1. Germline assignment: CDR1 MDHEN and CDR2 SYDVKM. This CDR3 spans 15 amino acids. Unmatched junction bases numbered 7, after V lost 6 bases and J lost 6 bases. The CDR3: CASSSGTGDAGELFF. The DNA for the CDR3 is TGTGCCAGCAGCTCCGGGACAGGGGACGCCGGGGAGCTGTTTTTT.

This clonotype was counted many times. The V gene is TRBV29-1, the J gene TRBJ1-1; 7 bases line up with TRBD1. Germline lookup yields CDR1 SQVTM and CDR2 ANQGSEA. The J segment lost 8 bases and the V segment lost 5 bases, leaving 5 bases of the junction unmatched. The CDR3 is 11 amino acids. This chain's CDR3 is CSVRETGEAFF. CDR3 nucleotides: TGCAGCGTTCGGGAGACAGGGGAAGCTTTCTTT.

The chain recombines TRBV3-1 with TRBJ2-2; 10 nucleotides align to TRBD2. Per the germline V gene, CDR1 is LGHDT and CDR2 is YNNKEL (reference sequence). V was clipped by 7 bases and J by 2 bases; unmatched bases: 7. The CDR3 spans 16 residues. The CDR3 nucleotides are TGTGCCAGCACCCCGGGACTAGCGATCAACACCGGGGAGCTGTTTTTT. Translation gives CASTPGLAINTGELFF.

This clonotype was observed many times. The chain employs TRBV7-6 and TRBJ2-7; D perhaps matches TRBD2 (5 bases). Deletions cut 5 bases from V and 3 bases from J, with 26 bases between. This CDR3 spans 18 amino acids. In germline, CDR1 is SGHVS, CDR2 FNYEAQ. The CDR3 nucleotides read TGTGCCAGCAGCCATAACTTGCCTAGCCCGACTAATTACTACGAGCAGTACTTC. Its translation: CASSHNLPSPTNYYEQYF.

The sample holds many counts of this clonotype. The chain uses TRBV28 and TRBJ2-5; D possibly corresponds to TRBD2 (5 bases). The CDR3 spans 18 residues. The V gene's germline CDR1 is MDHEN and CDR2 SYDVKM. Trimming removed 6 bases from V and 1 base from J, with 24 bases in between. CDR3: CASSSSRRQWTSQETQYF. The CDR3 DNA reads TGTGCCAGCAGCTCATCCCGGAGGCAGTGGACTTCCCAAGAGACCCAGTACTTC.

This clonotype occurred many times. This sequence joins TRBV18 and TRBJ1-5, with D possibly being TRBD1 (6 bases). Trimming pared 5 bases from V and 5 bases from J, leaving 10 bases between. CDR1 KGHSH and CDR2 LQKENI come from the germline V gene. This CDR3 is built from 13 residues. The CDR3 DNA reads TGTGCCAGCTCAAAGGACAGCTATCAGCCCCAGCATTTT. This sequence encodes CASSKDSYQPQHF. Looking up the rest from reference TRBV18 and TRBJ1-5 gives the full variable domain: NAGVMQNPRHLVRRRGQEARLRCSPMKGHSHVYWYRQLPEEGLKFMVYLQKENIIDESGMPKERFSAEFPKEGPSILRIQQVVRGDSAAYFCASSKDSYQPQHFGDGTRLSIL.

CDR3 protein: CASSFGTRPYEQYF. The CDR3 bases are TGTGCCAGCAGTTTCGGGACTAGACCATACGAGCAGTACTTC. V and J are TRBV27 and TRBJ2-7, with TRBD2 identical over 8 bases. J gave up 4 bases and V 3 bases, and 5 bases lay outside the gene matches. CDR1 is MNHEY and CDR2 is SMNVEV in the germline V gene (reference sequence). This CDR3 has 14 residues.

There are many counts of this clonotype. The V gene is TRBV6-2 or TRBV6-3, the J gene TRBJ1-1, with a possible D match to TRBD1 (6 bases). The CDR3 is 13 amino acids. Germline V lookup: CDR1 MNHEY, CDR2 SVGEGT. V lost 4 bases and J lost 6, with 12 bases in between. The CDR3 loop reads CASSSGGSAEAFF. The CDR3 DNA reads TGTGCCAGCAGTTCCGGGGGCTCTGCTGAAGCTTTCTTT.

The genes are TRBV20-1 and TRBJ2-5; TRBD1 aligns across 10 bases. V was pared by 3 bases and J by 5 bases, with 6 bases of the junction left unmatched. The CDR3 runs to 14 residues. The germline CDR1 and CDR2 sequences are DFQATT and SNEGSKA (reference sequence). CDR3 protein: CSASGTGAHETQYF. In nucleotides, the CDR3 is TGCAGTGCTAGCGGGACAGGGGCCCATGAGACCCAGTACTTC.

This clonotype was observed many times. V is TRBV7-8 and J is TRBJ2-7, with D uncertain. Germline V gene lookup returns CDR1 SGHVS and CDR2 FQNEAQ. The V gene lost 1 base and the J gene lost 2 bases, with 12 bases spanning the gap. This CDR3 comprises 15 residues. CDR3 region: CASSLELLSPYEQYF. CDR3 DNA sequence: TGTGCCAGCAGCTTAGAATTATTGTCGCCCTACGAGCAGTACTTC. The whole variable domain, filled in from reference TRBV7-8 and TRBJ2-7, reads GAGVSQSPRYKVAKRGQDVALRCDPISGHVSLFWYQQALGQGPEFLTYFQNEAQLDKSGLPSDRFFAERPEGSVSTLKIQRTQQEDSAVYLCASSLELLSPYEQYFGPGTRLTVT.

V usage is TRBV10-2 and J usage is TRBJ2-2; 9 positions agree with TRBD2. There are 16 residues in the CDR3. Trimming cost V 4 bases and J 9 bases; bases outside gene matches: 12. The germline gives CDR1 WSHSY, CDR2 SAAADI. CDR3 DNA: TGCGCCAGCAGTGGAATAGCGGGAGATCCGGCCCGGGAGCTGTTTTTT. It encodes CASSGIAGDPARELFF.